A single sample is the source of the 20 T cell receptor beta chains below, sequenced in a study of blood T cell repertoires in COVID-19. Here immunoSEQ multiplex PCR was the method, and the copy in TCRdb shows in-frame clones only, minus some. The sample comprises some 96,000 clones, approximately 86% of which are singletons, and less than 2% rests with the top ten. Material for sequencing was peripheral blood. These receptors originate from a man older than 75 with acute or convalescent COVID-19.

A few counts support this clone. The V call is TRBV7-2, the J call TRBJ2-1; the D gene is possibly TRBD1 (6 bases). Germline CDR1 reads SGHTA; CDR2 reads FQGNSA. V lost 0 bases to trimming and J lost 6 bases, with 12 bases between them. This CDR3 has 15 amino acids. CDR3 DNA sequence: TGTGCCAGCAGCTTAGCGGCAGGGGCGAGCAATGAGCAGTTCTTC. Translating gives CASSLAAGASNEQFF.

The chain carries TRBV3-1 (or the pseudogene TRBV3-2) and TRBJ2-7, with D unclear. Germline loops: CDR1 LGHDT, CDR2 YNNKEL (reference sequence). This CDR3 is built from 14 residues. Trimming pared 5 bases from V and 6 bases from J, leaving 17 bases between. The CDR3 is CASSSTPQSREQYF. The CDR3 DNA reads TGTGCCAGCAGCTCCACCCCACAGAGCCGCGAGCAGTACTTC.

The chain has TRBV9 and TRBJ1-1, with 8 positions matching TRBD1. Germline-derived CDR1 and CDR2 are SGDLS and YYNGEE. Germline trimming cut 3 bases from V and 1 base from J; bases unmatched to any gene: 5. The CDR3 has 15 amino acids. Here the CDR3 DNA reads TGTGCCAGCAGCGAAGGACAGGGACCGAACACTGAAGCTTTCTTT. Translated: CASSEGQGPNTEAFF.

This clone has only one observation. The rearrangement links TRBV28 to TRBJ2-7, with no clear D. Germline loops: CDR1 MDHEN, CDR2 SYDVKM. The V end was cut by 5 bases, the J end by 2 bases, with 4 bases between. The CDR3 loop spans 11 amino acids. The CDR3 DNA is TGTGCCAGCAGTCAGGCCTACGAGCAGTACTTC. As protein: CASSQAYEQYF.

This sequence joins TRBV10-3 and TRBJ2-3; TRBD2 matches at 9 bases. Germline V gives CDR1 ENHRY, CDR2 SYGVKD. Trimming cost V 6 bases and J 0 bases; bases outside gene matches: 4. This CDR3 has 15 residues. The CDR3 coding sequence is TGTGCCATCAGCTCTCTAGCGGGGAGCACAGATACGCAGTATTTT. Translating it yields CAISSLAGSTDTQYF.

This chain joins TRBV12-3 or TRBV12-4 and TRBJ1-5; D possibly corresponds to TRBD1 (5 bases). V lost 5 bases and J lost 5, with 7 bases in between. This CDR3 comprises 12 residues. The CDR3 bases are TGTGCCAGCAGTAGGGACTATCAGCCCCAGCATTTT. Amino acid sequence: CASSRDYQPQHF.

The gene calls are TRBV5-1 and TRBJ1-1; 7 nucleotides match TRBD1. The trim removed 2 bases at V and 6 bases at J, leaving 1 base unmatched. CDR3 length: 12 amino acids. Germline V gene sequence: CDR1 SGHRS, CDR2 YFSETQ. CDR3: CASSFGQAEAFF. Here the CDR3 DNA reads TGCGCCAGCAGCTTCGGACAGGCTGAAGCTTTCTTT.

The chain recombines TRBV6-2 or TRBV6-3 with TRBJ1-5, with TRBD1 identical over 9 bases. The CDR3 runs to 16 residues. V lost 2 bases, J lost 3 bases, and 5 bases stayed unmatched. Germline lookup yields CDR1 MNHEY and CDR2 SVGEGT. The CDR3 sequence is CASSYPGTGINQPQHF. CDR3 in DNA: TGTGCCAGCAGTTACCCGGGGACAGGGATCAATCAGCCCCAGCATTTT.

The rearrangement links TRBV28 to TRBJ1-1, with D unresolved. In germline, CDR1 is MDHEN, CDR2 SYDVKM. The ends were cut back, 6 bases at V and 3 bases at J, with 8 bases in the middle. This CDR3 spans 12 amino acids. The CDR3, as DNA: TGTGCCAGCAGCTCCACTGACACTGAAGCTTTCTTT. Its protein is CASSSTDTEAFF. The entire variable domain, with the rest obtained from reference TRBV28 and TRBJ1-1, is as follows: DVKVTQSSRYLVKRTGEKVFLECVQDMDHENMFWYRQDPGLGLRLIYFSYDVKMKEKGDIPEGYSVSREKKERFSLILESASTNQTSMYLCASSSTDTEAFFGQGTRLTVV.

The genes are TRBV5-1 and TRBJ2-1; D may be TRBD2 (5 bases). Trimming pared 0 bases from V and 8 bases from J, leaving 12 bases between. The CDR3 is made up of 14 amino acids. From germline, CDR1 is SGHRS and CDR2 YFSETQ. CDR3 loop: CASSLAGSVYEQFF. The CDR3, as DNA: TGCGCCAGCAGCTTGGCGGGGTCCGTCTATGAGCAGTTCTTC.

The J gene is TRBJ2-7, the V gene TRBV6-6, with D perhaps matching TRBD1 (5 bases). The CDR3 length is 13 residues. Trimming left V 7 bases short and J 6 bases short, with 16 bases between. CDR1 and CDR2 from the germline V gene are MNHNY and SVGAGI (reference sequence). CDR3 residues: CASTRDRGSEQYF. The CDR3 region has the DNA TGTGCCAGCACCCGTGACAGAGGAAGCGAGCAGTACTTC.

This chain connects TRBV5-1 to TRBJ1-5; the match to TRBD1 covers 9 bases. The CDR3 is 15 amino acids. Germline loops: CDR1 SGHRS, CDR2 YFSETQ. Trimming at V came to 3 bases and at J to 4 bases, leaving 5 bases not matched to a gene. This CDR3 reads CASSYGTGRNQPQHF. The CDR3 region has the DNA TGCGCCAGCAGCTATGGGACAGGGCGAAATCAGCCCCAGCATTTT.

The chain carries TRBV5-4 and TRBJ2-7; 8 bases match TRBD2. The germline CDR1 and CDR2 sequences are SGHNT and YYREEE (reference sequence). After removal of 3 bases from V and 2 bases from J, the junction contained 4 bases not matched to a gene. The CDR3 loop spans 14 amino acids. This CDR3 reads CASSSPTSAYEQYF. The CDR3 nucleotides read TGTGCCAGCAGCTCCCCGACTAGCGCCTACGAGCAGTACTTC.

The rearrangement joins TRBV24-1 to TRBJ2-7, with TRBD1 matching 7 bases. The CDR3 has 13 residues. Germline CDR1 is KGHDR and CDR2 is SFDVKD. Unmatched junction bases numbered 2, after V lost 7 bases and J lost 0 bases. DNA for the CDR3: TGTGCCACCAGCAGGGGGAGCTCCTACGAGCAGTACTTC. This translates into CATSRGSSYEQYF.

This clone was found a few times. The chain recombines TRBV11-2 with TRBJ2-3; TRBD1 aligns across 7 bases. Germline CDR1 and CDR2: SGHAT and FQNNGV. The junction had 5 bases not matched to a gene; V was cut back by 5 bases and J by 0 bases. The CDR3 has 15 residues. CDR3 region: CASSPGGSSTDTQYF. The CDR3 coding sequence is TGTGCCAGCAGCCCAGGGGGATCTAGCACAGATACGCAGTATTTT.

The CDR3 region is CASSQEGGVRYTF. The CDR3 region has the DNA TGCGCCAGCAGCCAAGAGGGCGGGGTTCGCTACACCTTC. The V gene is TRBV4-3, the J gene TRBJ1-2; D is unresolved. Germline CDR1 and CDR2: LGHNA and YSLEER. Trimming took 0 bases from V and 9 from J, leaving 11 bases between them. CDR3 length: 13 amino acids.

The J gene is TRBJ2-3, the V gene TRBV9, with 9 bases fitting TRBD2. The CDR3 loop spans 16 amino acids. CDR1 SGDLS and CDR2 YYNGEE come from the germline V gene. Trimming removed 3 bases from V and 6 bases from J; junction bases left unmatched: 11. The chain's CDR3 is CASSARAGGPGDTQYF. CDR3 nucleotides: TGTGCCAGCAGCGCGCGGGCGGGAGGGCCAGGGGATACGCAGTATTTT.

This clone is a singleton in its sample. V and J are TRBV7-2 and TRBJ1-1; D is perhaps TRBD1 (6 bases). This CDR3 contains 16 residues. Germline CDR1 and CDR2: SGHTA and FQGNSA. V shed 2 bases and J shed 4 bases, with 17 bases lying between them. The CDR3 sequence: CASSLSQGGGGTEAFF. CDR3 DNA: TGTGCCAGCAGCTTATCACAGGGTGGAGGCGGCACTGAAGCTTTCTTT.

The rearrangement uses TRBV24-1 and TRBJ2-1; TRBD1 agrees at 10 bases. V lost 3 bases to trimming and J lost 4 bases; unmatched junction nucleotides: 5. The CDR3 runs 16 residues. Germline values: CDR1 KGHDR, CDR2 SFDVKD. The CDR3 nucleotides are TGTGCCACCAGTGATCCCCGGACAGGGGGATACAATGAGCAGTTCTTC. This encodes CATSDPRTGGYNEQFF.

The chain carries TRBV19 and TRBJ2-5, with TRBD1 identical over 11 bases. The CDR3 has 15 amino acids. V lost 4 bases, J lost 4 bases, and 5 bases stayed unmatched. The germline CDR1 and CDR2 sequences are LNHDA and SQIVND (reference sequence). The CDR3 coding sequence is TGTGCCAGTAGTACCACGGGACAGGGGGGAGAGACCCAGTACTTC. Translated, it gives CASSTTGQGGETQYF.